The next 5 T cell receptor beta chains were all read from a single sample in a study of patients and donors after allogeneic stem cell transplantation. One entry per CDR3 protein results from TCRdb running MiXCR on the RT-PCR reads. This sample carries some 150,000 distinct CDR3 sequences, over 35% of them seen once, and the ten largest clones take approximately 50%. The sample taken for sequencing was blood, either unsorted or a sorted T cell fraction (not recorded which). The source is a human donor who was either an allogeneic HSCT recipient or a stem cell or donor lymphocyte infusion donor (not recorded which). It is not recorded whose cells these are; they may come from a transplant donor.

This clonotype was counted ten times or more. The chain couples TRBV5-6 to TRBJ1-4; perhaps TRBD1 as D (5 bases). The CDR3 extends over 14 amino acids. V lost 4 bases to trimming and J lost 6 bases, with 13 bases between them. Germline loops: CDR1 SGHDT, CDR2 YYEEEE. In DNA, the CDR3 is TGTGCCAGCAGCGGGGACGGCACAGATGAAAAACTGTTTTTT. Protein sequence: CASSGDGTDEKLFF.

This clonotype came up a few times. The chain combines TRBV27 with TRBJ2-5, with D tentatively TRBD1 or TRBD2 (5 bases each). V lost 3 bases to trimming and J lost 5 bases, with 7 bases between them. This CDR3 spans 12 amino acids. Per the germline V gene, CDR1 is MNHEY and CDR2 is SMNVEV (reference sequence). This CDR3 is CASSFEGETQYF. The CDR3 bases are TGTGCCAGCAGTTTTGAGGGGGAGACCCAGTACTTC.

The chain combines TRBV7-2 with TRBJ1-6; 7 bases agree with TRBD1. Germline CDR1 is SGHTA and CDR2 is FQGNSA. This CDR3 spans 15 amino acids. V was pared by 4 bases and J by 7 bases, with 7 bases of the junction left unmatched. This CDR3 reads CASSSDRARNSPLHF. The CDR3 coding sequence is TGTGCCAGCAGCTCCGACAGGGCGAGGAATTCACCCCTCCACTTT.

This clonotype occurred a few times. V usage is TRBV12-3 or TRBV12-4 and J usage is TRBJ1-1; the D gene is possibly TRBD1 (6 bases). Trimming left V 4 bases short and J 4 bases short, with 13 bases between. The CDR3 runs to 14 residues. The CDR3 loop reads CASSSLRGGTEAFF. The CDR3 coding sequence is TGTGCCAGCAGTTCCCTCAGGGGAGGCACTGAAGCTTTCTTT.

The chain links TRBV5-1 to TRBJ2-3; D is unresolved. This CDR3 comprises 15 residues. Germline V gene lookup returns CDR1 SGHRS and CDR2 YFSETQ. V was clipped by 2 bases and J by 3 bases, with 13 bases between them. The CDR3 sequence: CASSLDPQITDTQYF. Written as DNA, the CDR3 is TGCGCCAGCAGCTTAGATCCCCAGATAACAGATACGCAGTATTTT. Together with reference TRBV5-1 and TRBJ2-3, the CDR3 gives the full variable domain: KAGVTQTPRYLIKTRGQQVTLSCSPISGHRSVSWYQQTPGQGLQFLFEYFSETQRNKGNFPGRFSGRQFSNSRSEMNVSTLELGDSALYLCASSLDPQITDTQYFGPGTRLTVL.